This T cell receptor beta chain was recorded in a study of blood T cells in healthy people across ages. The length of the CDR3 is 15 residues. Germline CDR1 reads MNHNS; CDR2 reads SASEGT. Trimming shortened V by 6 bases and J by 4 bases, and 19 bases separated the two germline ends. With a J-beta primer mix and a sample-barcoded 5' primer, a second PCR ran roughly 6 to 11 cycles. TCRdb called the 5' RACE reads again in MiXCR, with one record for every CDR3 protein. The sample holds 700,000 to 950,000 distinct CDR3 sequences, 55% to 75% seen once. Sample: blood. The clonotype originates from a man aged 30 to 45 in good health. J is TRBJ2-7 and V is TRBV6-1; D gene unclear. For the CDR3, the DNA is TGTGCCAGCAGCGACCCCGGCGGCAGCTCTTACGAGCAGTACTTC. Its translation: CASSDPGGSSYEQYF.